One sample yielded the 18 T cell receptor beta chains listed below, sequenced in a study of blood T cells in healthy people across ages. Next came a second PCR, run for about 7 to 12 cycles, which used a sample-barcoded 5' primer along with a J-beta primer mix. In TCRdb, the 5' RACE reads were re-called with MiXCR into one record per CDR3 protein. The table records 1.5 million to 1.9 million distinct CDR3 sequences, 35% to 45% of them present only once. Sequencing input: blood. The receptors originated from a woman younger than 35 in good health.

The V and J genes are TRBV20-1 and TRBJ2-5, with 8 bases that match TRBD2. The J call may be faulty, since TRBJ2-7 better matches the DNA end. The CDR3 has 13 residues. Germline V gene sequence: CDR1 DFQATT, CDR2 SNEGSKA (reference sequence). The CDR3 DNA is TGCAGTGCTAGCGGGAGGGCCTGGGACGAGCAGTACTTC. This encodes CSASGRAWDEQYF.

This clonotype appeared a few times. This sequence joins TRBV27 and TRBJ1-2, with 7 nucleotides matching TRBD1. With V trimmed by 3 bases and J by 7 bases, 5 bases remained unmatched. Germline values: CDR1 MNHEY, CDR2 SMNVEV (reference sequence). This CDR3 comprises 13 residues. The CDR3 DNA follows: TGTGCCAGCAGTTTCGAGGGGGCGTTTGGCTACACCTTC. It encodes CASSFEGAFGYTF.

The chain couples TRBV19 to TRBJ2-7; the D gene is possibly TRBD1 (6 bases). CDR1 LNHDA and CDR2 SQIVND come from the germline V gene (reference sequence). CDR3 length equals 13 residues. Trimming removed 1 base from V and 5 bases from J, with 9 bases in between. CDR3 in amino acids: CASSIGTADEQYF. In DNA form, the CDR3 reads TGTGCCAGTAGTATAGGGACAGCCGACGAGCAGTACTTC.

This sequence joins TRBV5-1 and TRBJ2-6; possibly TRBD1 or TRBD2 for D (6 bases each). CDR1 and CDR2 from the germline V gene are SGHRS and YFSETQ. The CDR3 is made up of 16 amino acids. V dropped 4 bases and J dropped 0 bases, with 11 bases sitting between them. The CDR3 DNA follows: TGCGCCAGCAGCGCGGGACAAACCTCTGGGGCCAACGTCCTGACTTTC. This translates into CASSAGQTSGANVLTF.

Remarks on this clonotype: A much larger clone differs from this one at a single base, so this may be a read error. The CDR3 DNA is TGTGCCGGCACCACCGGGACCGCCACCTACGAGCAGTACTTC. It specifies CAGTTGTATYEQYF. J is TRBJ2-5 and V is TRBV25-1, with D perhaps given as TRBD1 or TRBD2 (5 bases each). The end of the DNA fits TRBJ2-7 better, so the J call may be wrong. The CDR3 extends over 14 amino acids. CDR1 MGHDK and CDR2 SYGVNS come from the germline V gene.

This clonotype was counted between two and nine times. The V and J genes are TRBV9 and TRBJ2-7; D could derive from TRBD1 or TRBD2 (5 bases each). The J call may be mistaken, given a closer DNA end match to TRBJ2-4. The CDR3 is 14 residues long. CDR1 and CDR2 (germline): SGDLS, YYNGEE. The CDR3 spells CASSPRDGLNIQYF. In nucleotides, the CDR3 is TGTGCCAGCAGCCCTAGGGACGGCTTAAACATTCAGTACTTC.

With respect to this clonotype: The junction shows a germline mismatch at one end, possibly a read error. This rearrangement joins TRBV12-3 or TRBV12-4 to TRBJ2-7; 7 bases agree with TRBD2. The CDR3 runs 13 residues. CDR3 amino acids: CAGSFHSGYEQYF. CDR3 DNA sequence: TGTGCCGGCAGTTTCCATAGCGGGTACGAGCAGTACTTC.

This clonotype has just a few counts. The chain combines TRBV28 with TRBJ2-7; TRBD2 matches 12 bases. In germline, CDR1 is MDHEN, CDR2 SYDVKM. J was trimmed by 2 bases and V by 8 bases; bases with no gene match: 10. The CDR3 spans 16 residues. As DNA, the CDR3 is TGTGCCAGCGCCTCGGATGGACTAGCGGGAACCTACGAGCAGTACTTC. Protein: CASASDGLAGTYEQYF.

This clonotype was detected ten times or more. The chain uses TRBV7-2 and TRBJ1-1; D call uncertain. V shed 6 bases and J shed 1 base, with 9 bases lying between them. Germline V lookup: CDR1 SGHTA, CDR2 FQGNSA. The length of the CDR3 is 13 residues. CDR3 coding DNA: TGTGCCAGCAGTTCCGGGAGGAACACTGAAGCTTTCTTT. Protein: CASSSGRNTEAFF.

The V and J genes are TRBV21-1 and TRBJ1-4. TRBV21-1 is designated a pseudogene. CDR3 size: 16 residues. CDR3 amino acids: CASSPITKFYNEKLFF. CDR3 in DNA: TGTGCCAGCAGCCCCATAACGAAGTTCTATAATGAAAAACTGTTTTTT.

V is TRBV6-2 or TRBV6-3 and J is TRBJ1-1; the D gene is possibly TRBD1 (5 bases). V was pared by 0 bases and J by 4 bases, with 12 bases between. Per germline, CDR1 MNHEY and CDR2 SVGEGT. CDR3 length equals 15 residues. The CDR3 sequence is CASSYSPLGGTEAFF. The CDR3 DNA reads as TGTGCCAGCAGTTACTCCCCCCTTGGGGGCACTGAAGCTTTCTTT.

The rearrangement joins TRBV4-3 to TRBJ2-1; maybe TRBD2 (5 bases). Germline-derived CDR1 and CDR2 are LGHNA and YSLEER. The CDR3 totals 16 residues. Trimming cost V 0 bases and J 0 bases, with 9 bases left between them. As DNA, the CDR3 is TGCGCCAGCAGCCAAGAGTCCGGGGTCTCCTACAATGAGCAGTTCTTC. Protein product: CASSQESGVSYNEQFF.

This clonotype showed up just a few times. This chain links TRBV15 with TRBJ1-1; D unresolved. V lost 0 bases, J lost 6 bases, and 8 bases lay in between. CDR1 is LNHNV and CDR2 is YYDKDF in the germline V gene (reference sequence). This CDR3 has 13 residues. The CDR3 here is CATSRDPSAEAFF. The DNA for the CDR3 is TGTGCCACCAGCAGAGATCCCAGCGCTGAAGCTTTCTTT.

This clonotype was seen just once. The rearrangement links TRBV6-1 to TRBJ1-5; 7 bases fit TRBD1. Germline values: CDR1 MNHNS, CDR2 SASEGT. V shed 4 bases and J 3 bases; nucleotides not matched to a gene: 6. This CDR3 is built from 15 residues. The CDR3 nucleotides are TGTGCCAGCAGTGGCCAGACAGGGACCAATCAGCCCCAGCATTTT. Protein product: CASSGQTGTNQPQHF.

The chain joins TRBV4-3 to TRBJ1-6; unclear D gene. V lost 1 base and J 3 bases, leaving 10 bases between the germline ends. Germline values: CDR1 LGHNA, CDR2 YSLEER. The CDR3 is made up of 16 amino acids. The CDR3 reads CASSQVSGIYNSPLHF. As DNA, the CDR3 is TGCGCCAGCAGCCAAGTCTCGGGCATCTATAATTCACCCCTCCACTTT.

The chain employs TRBV25-1 and TRBJ1-2; no definite D call. Germline V gene sequence: CDR1 MGHDK, CDR2 SYGVNS. V was clipped by 2 bases and J by 8 bases, with 15 bases between them. This CDR3 comprises 14 residues. CDR3 loop: CASSEEREVYGYTF. The CDR3 DNA reads TGTGCCAGCAGTGAAGAAAGAGAGGTATACGGCTACACCTTC.

The rearrangement links TRBV25-1 to TRBJ1-3, with a possible D match to TRBD1 (6 bases). The germline V gene encodes CDR1 MGHDK and CDR2 SYGVNS. This CDR3 contains 14 residues. The ends were cut back, 2 bases at V and 5 bases at J, with 10 bases in the middle. CDR3 nucleotides: TGTGCCAGCAGTGAAGGGGGGCAGAGAAACACCATATATTTT. Protein sequence: CASSEGGQRNTIYF.

The table lists this clonotype with many counts. The chain carries TRBV5-1 and TRBJ2-3, with D perhaps matching TRBD1 (5 bases). Germline lookup yields CDR1 SGHRS and CDR2 YFSETQ. The CDR3 sequence is 14 residues long. V was clipped by 3 bases and J by 0 bases, with 8 bases between them. The CDR3 sequence is CASSWGRSTDTQYF. The CDR3 nucleotides are TGCGCCAGCAGCTGGGGCAGGAGCACAGATACGCAGTATTTT.